The next 25 T cell receptor beta chains were all read from a single sample in a study of OX40 agonist ivuxolimab in advanced cancers. Libraries were constructed by the immunoSEQ multiplex PCR assay. The clones in this table, taken by TCRdb from immuneACCESS, are in-frame only. Not every clone is retained; where verified, under half of the shortfall comes from an unresolved V gene, and the cause of the rest is unknown. The sample has about 48,000 clones on record, about 90% of them singletons. Jointly, the top ten make up around 6.7% of the sample. The material was CD4+ or CD8+ T cells sorted from blood, obtained in a trial of the OX40 agonist ivuxolimab. Receptors originate from an adult with an advanced solid tumor such as melanoma, head and neck, liver or kidney cancer.

The CDR3 DNA sequence: TGTGCCAGCAGTACCAAGACAGGGACCGAGCAGTACTTC. Translated: CASSTKTGTEQYF. This chain joins TRBV27 and TRBJ2-7; the match to TRBD1 covers 7 bases. The germline V gene encodes CDR1 MNHEY and CDR2 SMNVEV (reference sequence). V was clipped by 5 bases and J by 6 bases; unmatched bases: 7. This CDR3 contains 13 residues.

This chain connects TRBV27 to TRBJ2-1, with D hard to call. The CDR3 is 13 amino acids. Germline loops: CDR1 MNHEY, CDR2 SMNVEV (reference sequence). The V end was cut by 3 bases, the J end by 9 bases, with 12 bases between. CDR3: CASSLGHGPEQFF. CDR3 nucleotide sequence: TGTGCCAGCAGTTTGGGCCACGGGCCTGAGCAGTTCTTC.

CDR3 nucleotide sequence: TGTGCCAGCAAGGACAGGGGGGCTAACTATGGCTACACCTTC. Translated, it gives CASKDRGANYGYTF. The gene calls are TRBV27 and TRBJ1-2; 10 positions match TRBD1. This CDR3 has 14 residues. In germline, CDR1 is MNHEY, CDR2 SMNVEV (reference sequence). The V gene end was trimmed by 7 bases and the J gene end by 0 bases; junction bases not matched to a gene: 2.

This sequence joins TRBV7-9 and TRBJ2-1; 8 nucleotides line up with TRBD2. In germline, CDR1 is SEHNR, CDR2 FQNEAQ (reference sequence). With 4 bases clipped from V and 3 bases from J, the junction kept 5 bases outside the gene matches. The CDR3 covers 15 residues. CDR3 sequence (DNA): TGTGCCAGCAGCTCTGTGGGACTAGGCTACAATGAGCAGTTCTTC. Translated, it gives CASSSVGLGYNEQFF.

This chain joins TRBV5-5 and TRBJ2-1; D remains ambiguous. CDR3 length: 15 residues. V lost 4 bases and J 2 bases, leaving 13 bases between the germline ends. CDR1 and CDR2 from the germline V gene are SGHKS and YYEKEE (reference sequence). The CDR3 region is CASSPVQVAYNEQFF. CDR3 DNA sequence: TGTGCCAGCAGCCCGGTCCAGGTCGCCTACAATGAGCAGTTCTTC.

The chain combines TRBV6-1 with TRBJ1-2; D uncertain. This CDR3 has 16 residues. Germline loops: CDR1 MNHNS, CDR2 SASEGT. V gave up 2 bases and J gave up 4 bases, with 17 bases separating them. The CDR3 loop is CASSELTWDAIYGYTF. In DNA form, the CDR3 reads TGTGCCAGCAGTGAACTGACGTGGGATGCGATCTATGGCTACACCTTC.

The chain links TRBV6-5 to TRBJ1-4; D gene ambiguous. CDR3 size: 14 residues. The V gene lost 6 bases and the J gene lost 5 bases, with 13 bases spanning the gap. Per the germline V gene, CDR1 is MNHEY and CDR2 is SVGAGI. The CDR3 DNA is TGTGCCAGCAGCTACAGTGAGAACAATGAAAAACTGTTTTTT. Amino acids: CASSYSENNEKLFF.

CDR3 sequence (DNA): TGTGCCACCAGCGGAGGGATAAGCAGCTCTGGAAACACCATATATTTT. Its translation: CATSGGISSSGNTIYF. The chain couples TRBV15 to TRBJ1-3; D gene unclear. The CDR3 has 16 residues. Germline loops: CDR1 LNHNV, CDR2 YYDKDF (reference sequence). Trimming took off 5 bases at V and 0 bases at J, with 14 bases between the two ends.

The chain has TRBV6-5 and TRBJ1-1; D unresolved. Trimming cost V 2 bases and J 0 bases, with 4 bases left between them. The CDR3 loop spans 13 amino acids. CDR1 and CDR2 (germline): MNHEY, SVGAGI. The CDR3 sequence is CASSYLMNTEAFF. CDR3 coding DNA: TGTGCCAGCAGTTACCTAATGAACACTGAAGCTTTCTTT.

The chain joins TRBV19 to TRBJ1-1, with TRBD1 matching 7 bases. CDR3 length: 15 amino acids. The J segment lost 2 bases and the V segment lost 7 bases, leaving 10 bases of the junction unmatched. In germline, CDR1 is LNHDA, CDR2 SQIVND (reference sequence). The CDR3, as DNA: TGTGCCAGTATCCCTAGGGGACAGATTAACACTGAAGCTTTCTTT. Translating it yields CASIPRGQINTEAFF.

The table lists this clone with a count of one. The chain recombines TRBV5-4 with TRBJ2-7; D uncertain. V shed 4 bases and J shed 5 bases, with 10 bases lying between them. Germline CDR1 and CDR2: SGHNT and YYREEE (reference sequence). This CDR3 contains 12 residues. CDR3 sequence (DNA): TGTGCCAGCAGCACCTGGGGAAACGAGCAGTACTTC. It yields the protein CASSTWGNEQYF.

V and J are TRBV27 and TRBJ2-1; 11 bases are a match to TRBD2. The CDR3 consists of 14 residues. CDR1 is MNHEY, CDR2 SMNVEV, per germline (reference sequence). The J segment lost 6 bases and the V segment lost 7 bases, leaving 5 bases of the junction unmatched. The CDR3 bases are TGTGCCAGCACCGGGACTAGCGGAACCAATGAGCAGTTCTTC. It is translated as CASTGTSGTNEQFF.

The chain links TRBV5-8 to TRBJ2-3, with D perhaps TRBD1 (6 bases). The CDR3 is 16 residues long. In germline, CDR1 is SGHTS, CDR2 YDEGEE. Between the trimmed V and J ends, which lost 3 bases and 1 base, there was a span of 15 bases. The CDR3 DNA follows: TGTGCCAGCAGCTCGCCCACAGGGAGTGGCACAGATACGCAGTATTTT. It codes for CASSSPTGSGTDTQYF.

The chain is built from TRBV30 and TRBJ2-3; no definite D call. The CDR3 has 10 amino acids. V gave up 0 bases and J gave up 6 bases, with 1 base separating them. CDR1 and CDR2 (germline): GTSNPN, SVGIG (reference sequence). The CDR3: CAWSVDTQYF. CDR3 nucleotide sequence: TGTGCCTGGAGTGTGGATACGCAGTATTTT.

This chain links TRBV6-6 with TRBJ2-3; TRBD1 agrees at 8 bases. V lost 6 bases and J lost 5; bases outside the gene matches: 7. Germline CDR1 MNHNY, CDR2 SVGAGI (reference sequence). CDR3 length equals 14 residues. The CDR3 DNA is TGTGCCAGCAGGACGGACAGGGCTGAAGATACGCAGTATTTT. This gives the protein CASRTDRAEDTQYF.

The V gene is TRBV6-5, the J gene TRBJ2-1, with 7 nucleotides matching TRBD2. CDR3 length equals 13 residues. V shed 0 bases and J 11 bases; nucleotides not matched to a gene: 4. Germline-derived CDR1 and CDR2 are MNHEY and SVGAGI. The CDR3 loop reads CASSYSSSGKQFF. The CDR3 coding sequence is TGTGCCAGCAGTTACTCCTCTAGCGGAAAGCAGTTCTTC.

The chain recombines TRBV7-9 with TRBJ1-4; D may be TRBD1 (5 bases). The germline V and J ends were trimmed by 1 base and 7 bases, with 19 bases remaining between them. The CDR3 contains 17 residues. The germline V gene has CDR1 SEHNR and CDR2 FQNEAQ (reference sequence). Here the CDR3 reads CASSLDTDTGLGEKLFF. DNA of the CDR3: TGTGCCAGCAGCTTAGACACCGACACAGGATTAGGTGAAAAACTGTTTTTT.

In the case of this clone: Mismatch with germline at one junction end may stem from a read error. The chain recombines TRBV7-7 with TRBJ1-1; no reliable D call. This CDR3 is built from 13 residues. Germline values: CDR1 SSHAT, CDR2 FNYEAQ (reference sequence). CDR3 sequence reads: CASSLEPRGEAFF. CDR3 DNA: TGTGCTAGCAGCCTGGAACCGAGAGGTGAAGCTTTCTTT.

The chain links TRBV11-2 to TRBJ1-6, with 9 bases identical to TRBD1. Germline V gene sequence: CDR1 SGHAT, CDR2 FQNNGV. Losses at the gene ends were 10 bases for V and 7 bases for J; bases not matched to a gene: 8. There are 14 residues in the CDR3. CDR3 sequence (DNA): TGTGCCATCGTAGGGACAGGGACGAATTCACCCCTCCACTTT. Protein: CAIVGTGTNSPLHF. Based on the CDR3 plus reference TRBV11-2 and TRBJ1-6, the full variable domain is EAGVAQSPRYKIIEKRQSVAFWCNPISGHATLYWYQQILGQGPKLLIQFQNNGVVDDSQLPKDRFSAERLKGVDSTLKIQPAKLEDSAVYLCAIVGTGTNSPLHFGNGTRLTVT.

J is TRBJ2-2 and V is TRBV6-6; tentative D call: TRBD1 (6 bases). Trimming shortened V by 7 bases and J by 1 base, and 10 bases separated the two germline ends. The CDR3 is made up of 14 amino acids. The germline gives CDR1 MNHNY, CDR2 SVGAGI (reference sequence). The CDR3 loop is CASTPGQNTGELFF. For the CDR3, the DNA is TGTGCCAGCACCCCGGGACAGAACACCGGGGAGCTGTTTTTT.

The J gene is TRBJ2-7, the V gene TRBV11-1, with D perhaps TRBD2 (5 bases). The V end lost 3 bases, the J end lost 2 bases, and 17 bases lay between the germline ends. Germline V gives CDR1 SGHAT, CDR2 FQDESV (reference sequence). The CDR3 length is 16 residues. The CDR3 coding sequence is TGTGCCAGCAGCTTTGAGAGCGGTCCCAGGCCCTACGAGCAGTACTTC. Translating gives CASSFESGPRPYEQYF.

The sample holds one count of this clone. The chain employs TRBV11-2 and TRBJ1-5; the D gene is possibly TRBD1 (5 bases). V was clipped by 4 bases and J by 6 bases, with 10 bases between them. Germline V gene sequence: CDR1 SGHAT, CDR2 FQNNGV. CDR3 length: 13 amino acids. This chain's CDR3 is CASSSTGGQPQHF. The CDR3 nucleotides read TGTGCCAGCAGCTCCACGGGGGGTCAGCCCCAGCATTTT.

V and J are TRBV7-6 and TRBJ2-1; 11 bases are shared with TRBD2. The trim removed 1 base at V and 10 bases at J, leaving 9 bases unmatched. The CDR3 is made up of 16 amino acids. CDR1 is SGHVS, CDR2 FNYEAQ, per germline. The CDR3 loop is CASSLGLAGGGWEQFF. CDR3 DNA sequence: TGTGCCAGCAGCTTAGGGCTAGCGGGGGGTGGTTGGGAGCAGTTCTTC. Full variable domain (rest looked up from reference TRBV7-6 and TRBJ2-1): GAGVSQSPRYKVTKRGQDVALRCDPISGHVSLYWYRQALGQGPEFLTYFNYEAQQDKSGLPNDRFSAERPEGSISTLTIQRTEQRDSAMYRCASSLGLAGGGWEQFFGPGTRLTVL.

V gene TRBV23-1 combines with J gene TRBJ2-7; 10 positions agree with TRBD1. TRBV23-1 is an ORF for which the function is uncertain. CDR3 length: 17 residues. V lost 2 bases and J lost 7; bases outside the gene matches: 14. As DNA, the CDR3 is TGCGCCAGCAGTCAAGCGCAGACAACCGGGACAGGGGATGAGCAGTACGTC. Protein: CASSQAQTTGTGDEQYV.

The table lists this clone with a count of one. The chain couples TRBV27 to TRBJ2-2, with 12 bases that match TRBD2. The germline V gene has CDR1 MNHEY and CDR2 SMNVEV (reference sequence). The CDR3 contains 16 residues. J lost 4 bases, V lost 5 bases, and 5 bases had no gene match. Written as DNA, the CDR3 is TGTGCCAGCAGTCCGACTAGCGGGGGCGGCACCGGGGAGCTGTTTTTT. This codes for CASSPTSGGGTGELFF.